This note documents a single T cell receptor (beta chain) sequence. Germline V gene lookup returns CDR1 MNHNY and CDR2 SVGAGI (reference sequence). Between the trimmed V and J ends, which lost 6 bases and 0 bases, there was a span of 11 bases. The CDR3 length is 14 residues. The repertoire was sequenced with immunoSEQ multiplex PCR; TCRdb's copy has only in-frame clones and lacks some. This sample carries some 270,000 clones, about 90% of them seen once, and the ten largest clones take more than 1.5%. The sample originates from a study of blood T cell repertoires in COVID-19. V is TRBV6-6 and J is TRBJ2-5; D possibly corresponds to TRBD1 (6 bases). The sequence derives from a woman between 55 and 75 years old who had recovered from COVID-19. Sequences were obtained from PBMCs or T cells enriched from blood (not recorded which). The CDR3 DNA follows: TGTGCCAGCAGCGAAAACAGGGACCAAGAGACCCAGTACTTC. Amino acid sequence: CASSENRDQETQYF.